A single TCR beta chain is shown here with its context. Its specificity is unknown. Library preparation for TCR beta used quantitative 5'-RACE with molecular barcodes. TCRdb reprocessed the 5' RACE reads via MiXCR and lists one record per CDR3 protein. The data contain under 200,000 distinct CDR3 sequences, around 10% of them singletons. The junction had 12 bases not matched to a gene; V was cut back by 7 bases and J by 9 bases. The CDR3 loop spans 13 amino acids. The germline V gene has CDR1 SQVTM and CDR2 ANQGSEA. The data are from a study of CD8 T cells in ankylosing spondylitis. Study observations and caveats: From matched ankylosing spondylitis synovial fluid, disease-linked clones were reportedly recovered at significantly enriched levels.

This sequence originates from a male donor with ankylosing spondylitis or in good health (not recorded which). The gene calls are TRBV29-1 and TRBJ2-1, with 7 bases lining up with TRBD1. The sequencing sample was made of blood, either unsorted or a sorted T cell fraction (not recorded which). CDR3 sequence: CSAPRQGPGEQFF. CDR3 coding DNA: TGCAGCGCTCCCCGACAGGGCCCAGGTGAGCAGTTCTTC.